This record concerns one T cell receptor beta chain sequence. This sample stems from a study of blood T cells in healthy people across ages. The CDR3 loop spans 15 amino acids. Trimming pared 3 bases from V and 1 base from J, leaving 14 bases between. Germline assignment: CDR1 SGHRS and CDR2 YFSETQ. Alongside a J-beta primer mix, a sample-barcoded 5' primer served in a second PCR lasting roughly 7 to 11 cycles. MiXCR, run by TCRdb on the 5' RACE reads, gives a single entry per CDR3 protein. This table holds more than 900,000 distinct CDR3 sequences, approximately 25% found once. These data also formed part of another study, on T cells of mothers and their children.

This receptor was obtained from a girl aged 2 to 9 in good health. The specimen was blood. The genes are TRBV5-1 and TRBJ2-7; D may be TRBD1 (6 bases). CDR3 sequence (DNA): TGCGCCAGCAGCTATACCGGGACATATTCCTACGAGCAGTACTTC. Translation: CASSYTGTYSYEQYF. The full variable domain, rest sourced from reference TRBV5-1 and TRBJ2-7, is KAGVTQTPRYLIKTRGQQVTLSCSPISGHRSVSWYQQTPGQGLQFLFEYFSETQRNKGNFPGRFSGRQFSNSRSEMNVSTLELGDSALYLCASSYTGTYSYEQYFGPGTRLTVT.